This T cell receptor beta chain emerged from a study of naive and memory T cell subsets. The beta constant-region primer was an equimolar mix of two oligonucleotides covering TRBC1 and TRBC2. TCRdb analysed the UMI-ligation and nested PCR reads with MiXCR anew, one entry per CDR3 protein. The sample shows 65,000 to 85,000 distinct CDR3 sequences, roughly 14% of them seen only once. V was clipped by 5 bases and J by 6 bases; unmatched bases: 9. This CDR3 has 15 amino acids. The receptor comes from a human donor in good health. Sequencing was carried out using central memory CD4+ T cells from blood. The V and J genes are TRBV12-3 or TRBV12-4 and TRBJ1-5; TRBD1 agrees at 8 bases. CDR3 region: CASSRAQGALQPQHF. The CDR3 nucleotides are TGTGCCAGCAGTAGAGCTCAGGGGGCTCTTCAGCCCCAGCATTTT.